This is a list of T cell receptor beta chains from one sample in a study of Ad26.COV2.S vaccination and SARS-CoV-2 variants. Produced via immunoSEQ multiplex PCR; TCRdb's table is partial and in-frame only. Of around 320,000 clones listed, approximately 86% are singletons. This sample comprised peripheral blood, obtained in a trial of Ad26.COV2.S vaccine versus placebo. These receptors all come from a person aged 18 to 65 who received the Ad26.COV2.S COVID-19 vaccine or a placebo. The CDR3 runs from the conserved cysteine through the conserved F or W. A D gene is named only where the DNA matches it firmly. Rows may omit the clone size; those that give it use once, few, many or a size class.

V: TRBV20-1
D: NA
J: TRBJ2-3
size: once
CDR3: CSASGYGYTDTQYF
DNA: TGCAGTGCTAGTGGATACGGGTACACAGATACGCAGTATTTT

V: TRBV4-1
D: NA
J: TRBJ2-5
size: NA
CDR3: CASSQDGQPVETQYF
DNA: TGCGCCAGCAGCCAAGATGGGCAGCCGGTGGAGACCCAGTACTTC

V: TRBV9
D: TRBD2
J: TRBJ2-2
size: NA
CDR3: CASSVASGGTGELFF
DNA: TGTGCCAGCAGCGTGGCTAGCGGAGGTACCGGGGAGCTGTTTTTT

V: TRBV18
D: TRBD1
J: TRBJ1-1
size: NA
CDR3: CASSPRGQGFGDTEAFF
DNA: TGTGCCAGCTCACCGCGGGGACAGGGGTTTGGAGACACTGAAGCTTTCTTT

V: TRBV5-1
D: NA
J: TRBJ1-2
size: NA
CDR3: CASSLTGGGGYTF
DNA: TGCGCCAGCAGCTTGACGGGGGGCGGCGGCTACACCTTC

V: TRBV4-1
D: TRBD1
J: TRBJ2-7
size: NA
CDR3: CASSQEGTGGRGEQYF
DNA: TGCGCCAGCAGCCAAGAGGGGACAGGGGGCAGGGGCGAGCAGTACTTC

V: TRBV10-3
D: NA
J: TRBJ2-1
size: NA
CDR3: CAISPQRWDEQFF
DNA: TGTGCCATCAGCCCCCAGAGATGGGATGAGCAGTTCTTC

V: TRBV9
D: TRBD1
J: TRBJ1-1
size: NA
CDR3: CASSVVTGGLDTEAFF
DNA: TGTGCCAGCAGCGTAGTAACAGGGGGCTTGGACACTGAAGCTTTCTTT

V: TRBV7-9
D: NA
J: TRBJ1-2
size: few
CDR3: CASSPKEEPYGYTF
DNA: TGTGCCAGCAGCCCGAAGGAAGAACCCTATGGCTACACCTTC

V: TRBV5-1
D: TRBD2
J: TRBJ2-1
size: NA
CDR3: CASSLAAGGFNEQFF
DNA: TGCGCCAGCAGCTTGGCAGCGGGGGGGTTCAATGAGCAGTTCTTC

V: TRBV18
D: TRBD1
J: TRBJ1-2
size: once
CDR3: CASSEPGQGLYYGYTF
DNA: TGTGCCAGCTCAGAACCGGGACAGGGACTCTATTATGGCTACACCTTC

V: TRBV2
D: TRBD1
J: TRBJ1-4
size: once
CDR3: CASREDRWNEKLFF
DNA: TGTGCCAGCAGGGAGGACAGGTGGAATGAAAAACTGTTTTTT

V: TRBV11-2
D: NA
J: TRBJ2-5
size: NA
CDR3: CASSMGYQETQYF
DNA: TGTGCCAGCAGCATGGGTTACCAAGAGACCCAGTACTTC

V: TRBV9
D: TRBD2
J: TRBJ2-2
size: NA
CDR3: CASSVAGGPGELFF
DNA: TGTGCCAGCAGCGTAGCGGGAGGTCCCGGGGAGCTGTTTTTT

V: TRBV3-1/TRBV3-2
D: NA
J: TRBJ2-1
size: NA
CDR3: CASSQRRGLRNEQFF
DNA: TGTGCCAGCAGCCAAAGGAGGGGGCTAAGGAATGAGCAGTTCTTC

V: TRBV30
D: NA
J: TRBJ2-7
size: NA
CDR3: CAWPYEQYF
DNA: TGTGCCTGGCCCTACGAGCAGTACTTC

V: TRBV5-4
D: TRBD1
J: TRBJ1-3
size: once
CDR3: CASSAPGTGGNTIYF
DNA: TGTGCCAGCAGCGCCCCCGGGACAGGTGGAAACACCATATATTTT

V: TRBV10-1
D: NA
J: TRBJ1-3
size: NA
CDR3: CASSVSQSSGNTIYF
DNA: TGCGCCAGCAGTGTCTCCCAGAGCTCTGGAAACACCATATATTTT

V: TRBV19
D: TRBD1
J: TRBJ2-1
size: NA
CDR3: CASSIQRQGAKFF
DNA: TGTGCCAGTAGTATTCAACGACAGGGGGCTAAGTTCTTC

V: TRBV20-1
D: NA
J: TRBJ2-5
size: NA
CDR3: CSAGPLGTQYF
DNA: TGCAGTGCAGGCCCACTAGGGACCCAGTACTTC

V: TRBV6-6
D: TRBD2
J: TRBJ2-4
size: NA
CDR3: CASSSLAGGREYIQYF
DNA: TGTGCCAGCAGTTCGCTAGCGGGGGGGCGAGAGTACATTCAGTACTTC

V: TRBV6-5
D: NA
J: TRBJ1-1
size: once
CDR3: CASGRVRSTEAFF
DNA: TGTGCCAGCGGCAGGGTGCGCAGCACTGAAGCTTTCTTT

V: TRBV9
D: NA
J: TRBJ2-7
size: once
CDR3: CASSVGAGEQYF
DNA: TGTGCCAGCAGCGTAGGGGCTGGCGAGCAGTACTTC

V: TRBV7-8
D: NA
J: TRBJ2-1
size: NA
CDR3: CASSLYKLNEQFF
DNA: TGTGCCAGCAGCTTATACAAGCTCAATGAGCAGTTCTTC

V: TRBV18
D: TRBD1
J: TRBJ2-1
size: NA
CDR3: CASSRQGKSYNEQFF
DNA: TGTGCCAGCTCACGACAGGGGAAGTCCTACAATGAGCAGTTCTTC

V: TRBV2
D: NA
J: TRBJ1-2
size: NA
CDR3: CASSPQVLAGYGYTF
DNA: TGTGCCAGCAGTCCTCAAGTTCTGGCGGGCTATGGCTACACCTTC

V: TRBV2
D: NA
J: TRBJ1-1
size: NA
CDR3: CASGLFRDGPMNTEAFF
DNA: TGTGCCAGCGGTCTCTTCCGGGACGGACCTATGAACACTGAAGCTTTCTTT

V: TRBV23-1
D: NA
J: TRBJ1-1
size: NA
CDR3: CASSQPTTLPNTEAFF
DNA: TGCGCCAGCAGTCAACCGACGACACTTCCGAACACTGAAGCTTTCTTT

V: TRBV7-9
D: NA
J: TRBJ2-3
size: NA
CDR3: CASSQFRAGTDTQYF
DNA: TGTGCCAGCAGCCAATTCAGGGCCGGCACAGATACGCAGTATTTT

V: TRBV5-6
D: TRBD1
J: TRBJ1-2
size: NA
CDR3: CASSSIPGQELYGYTF
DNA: TGTGCCAGCAGCTCTATACCGGGACAGGAACTCTATGGCTACACCTTC

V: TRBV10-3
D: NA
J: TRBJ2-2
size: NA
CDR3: CAISNTDFRSGGELFF
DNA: TGTGCCATCAGTAATACCGACTTCCGGTCTGGCGGGGAGCTGTTTTTT

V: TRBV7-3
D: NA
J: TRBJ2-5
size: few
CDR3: CASSAGTQETQYF
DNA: TGTGCCAGCAGCGCCGGGACACAAGAGACCCAGTACTTC

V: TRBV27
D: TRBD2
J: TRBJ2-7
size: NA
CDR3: CASSLGTSGNYEQYF
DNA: TGTGCCAGCAGTTTAGGGACTAGCGGGAACTACGAGCAGTACTTC

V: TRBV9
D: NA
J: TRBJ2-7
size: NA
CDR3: CASSVGTNEQYF
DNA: TGTGCCAGCAGCGTAGGGACCAACGAGCAGTACTTC

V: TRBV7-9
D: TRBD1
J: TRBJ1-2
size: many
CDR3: CASSLFLIGTVNYGYTF
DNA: TGTGCCAGCAGCTTATTCCTAATCGGGACAGTTAACTATGGCTACACCTTC

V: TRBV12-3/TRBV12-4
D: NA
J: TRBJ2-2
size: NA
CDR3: CASSPGRNGELFF
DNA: TGTGCCAGCAGTCCTGGACGGAACGGGGAGCTGTTTTTT

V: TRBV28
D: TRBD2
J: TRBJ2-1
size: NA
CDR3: CASGLGLVNNNEQFF
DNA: TGTGCCAGTGGTCTGGGACTAGTCAATAACAATGAGCAGTTCTTC

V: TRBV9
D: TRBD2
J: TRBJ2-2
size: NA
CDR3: CASSVAPDYERGGVDGELFF
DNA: TGTGCCAGCAGCGTAGCCCCGGATTATGAGCGGGGGGGAGTCGACGGGGAGCTGTTTTTT

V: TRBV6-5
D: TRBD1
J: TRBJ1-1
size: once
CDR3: CASLGQARRGAFF
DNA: TGTGCCAGCCTGGGACAGGCACGTCGAGGGGCTTTCTTT

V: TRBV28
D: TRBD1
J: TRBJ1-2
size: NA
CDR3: CASSFGTAYYGYTF
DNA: TGTGCCAGCAGTTTCGGGACAGCTTACTATGGCTACACCTTC

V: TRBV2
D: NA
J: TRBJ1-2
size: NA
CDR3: CASGGFGSSGYTF
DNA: TGTGCCAGCGGAGGGTTTGGTTCGTCGGGCTACACCTTC

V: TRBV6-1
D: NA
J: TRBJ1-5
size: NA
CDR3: CASSEARGAGLSNQPQHF
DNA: TGTGCCAGCAGTGAAGCGAGGGGGGCGGGACTTAGCAATCAGCCCCAGCATTTT

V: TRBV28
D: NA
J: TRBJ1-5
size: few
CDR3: CASSSRESNQPQHF
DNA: TGTGCCAGCAGCTCCAGGGAATCCAATCAGCCCCAGCATTTT

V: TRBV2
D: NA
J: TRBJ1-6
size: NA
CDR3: CASSGQTDSPLHF
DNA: TGTGCCAGCAGTGGACAGACGGATTCACCCCTCCACTTT

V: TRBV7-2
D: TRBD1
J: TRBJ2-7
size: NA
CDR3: CASSLTGTATYEQYF
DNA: TGTGCCAGCAGCTTAACCGGGACAGCTACCTACGAGCAGTACTTC

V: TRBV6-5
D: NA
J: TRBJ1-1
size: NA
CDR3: CASSPAGLNTEAFF
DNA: TGTGCCAGCAGTCCAGCGGGGCTGAACACTGAAGCTTTCTTT

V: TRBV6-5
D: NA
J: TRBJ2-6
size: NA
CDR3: CASRTGLNGANVLTF
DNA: TGTGCCAGCAGAACAGGGCTTAACGGGGCCAACGTCCTGACTTTC

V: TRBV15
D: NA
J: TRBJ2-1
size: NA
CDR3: CATSVRGGGGSYEQFF
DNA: TGTGCCACCAGCGTCAGGGGGGGCGGGGGTTCGTATGAGCAGTTCTTC

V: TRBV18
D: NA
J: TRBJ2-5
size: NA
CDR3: CASSPPLGSLQETQYF
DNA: TGTGCCAGCTCACCACCGCTAGGGTCGCTACAAGAGACCCAGTACTTC

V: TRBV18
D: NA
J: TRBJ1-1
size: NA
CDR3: CASSLDALNTEAFF
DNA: TGTGCCAGCTCATTAGACGCCTTAAACACTGAAGCTTTCTTT

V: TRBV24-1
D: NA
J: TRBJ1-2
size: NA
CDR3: CATSDSRVFGYTF
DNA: TGTGCCACCAGTGATAGCCGGGTTTTTGGCTACACCTTC

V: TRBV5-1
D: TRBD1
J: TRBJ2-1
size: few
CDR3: CASNEQGAYNEQFF
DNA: TGCGCCAGCAACGAGCAGGGGGCCTACAATGAGCAGTTCTTC

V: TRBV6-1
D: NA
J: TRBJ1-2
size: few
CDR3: CASSEAESYGYTF
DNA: TGTGCCAGCAGTGAGGCAGAATCCTATGGCTACACCTTC

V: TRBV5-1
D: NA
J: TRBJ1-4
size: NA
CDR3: CASSLGLGEKLFF
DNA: TGCGCCAGCAGCTTGGGGCTAGGGGAAAAACTGTTTTTT

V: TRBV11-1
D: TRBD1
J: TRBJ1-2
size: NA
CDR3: CASSPGQGNYGYTF
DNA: TGTGCCAGCAGCCCGGGACAGGGGAACTATGGCTACACCTTC

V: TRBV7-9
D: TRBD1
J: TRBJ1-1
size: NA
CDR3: CASSRTTGIPTEAFF
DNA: TGTGCCAGCAGCAGAACGACAGGGATACCCACTGAAGCTTTCTTT

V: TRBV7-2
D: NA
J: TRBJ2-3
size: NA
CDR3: CASSLYGSIPPDTQYF
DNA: TGTGCCAGCAGCTTATATGGGTCCATCCCCCCAGATACGCAGTATTTT

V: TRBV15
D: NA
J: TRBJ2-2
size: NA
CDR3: CATSRGQPGATGELFF
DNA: TGTGCCACCAGCAGAGGGCAACCAGGGGCCACCGGGGAGCTGTTTTTT

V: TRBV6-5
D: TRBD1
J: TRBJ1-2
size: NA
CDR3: CASRTDTGGNYGYTF
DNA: TGTGCCAGCAGAACCGACACAGGGGGCAACTATGGCTACACCTTC

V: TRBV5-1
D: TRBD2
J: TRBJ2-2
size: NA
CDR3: CASSSSGGPTGELFF
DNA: TGCGCCAGCAGCTCTAGCGGGGGGCCCACCGGGGAGCTGTTTTTT